Shown below are 10 T cell receptor beta chains from a single sample sequenced in a study of cytomegalovirus exposure and HLA in healthy donors. The primer mix had 60 Vbeta and 13 Jbeta primers. The method was immunoSEQ multiplex PCR; TCRdb's version includes in-frame clones alone and lacks a portion of them. The sample includes roughly 90,000 clones, less than 80% of them seen just once. What was sequenced was PBMCs. The origin of the receptors is a man in his thirties or forties in good health and CMV-seropositive.

This chain's CDR3 is CASSVNGRAGDSYNEQFF. The CDR3 DNA is TGTGCCAGCAGCGTAAACGGGAGGGCCGGGGACTCCTACAATGAGCAGTTCTTC. The genes are TRBV7-3 and TRBJ2-1; 8 nucleotides match TRBD2. The V segment lost 5 bases and the J segment 0 bases; nucleotides outside the gene matches: 12. Germline V gene sequence: CDR1 SGHTA, CDR2 FQGTGA. The CDR3 extends over 18 amino acids.

The rearrangement links TRBV19 to TRBJ1-5; D is unclear. Germline V CDR1 and CDR2: LNHDA, SQIVND (reference sequence). Deletions cut 6 bases from V and 7 bases from J, with 13 bases between. CDR3 size: 13 residues. CDR3 DNA sequence: TGTGCCAGTAGCCCAGTGGCCCTCCAGCCCCAGCATTTT. It translates to CASSPVALQPQHF.

The chain joins TRBV2 to TRBJ1-2, with 8 bases identical to TRBD1. V lost 7 bases, J lost 7 bases, and 8 bases stayed unmatched. The CDR3 totals 13 residues. The germline CDR1 and CDR2 sequences are SNHLY and FYNNEI. CDR3 loop: CASNLRQGSGYTF. The CDR3 DNA is TGTGCCAGCAATCTGAGACAGGGGAGTGGCTACACCTTC.

This chain joins TRBV5-4 and TRBJ1-3; D is possibly TRBD1 (5 bases). The CDR3 length is 14 residues. V was cut by 3 bases and J by 4 bases, with 11 bases left in between. The germline V gene has CDR1 SGHNT and CDR2 YYREEE (reference sequence). The CDR3 DNA sequence: TGTGCCAGCAGCTCCAGGGCCGCCGGAAACACCATATATTTT. It encodes CASSSRAAGNTIYF.

The gene calls are TRBV2 and TRBJ2-7; TRBD1 might be the D (5 bases). The germline gives CDR1 SNHLY, CDR2 FYNNEI. The CDR3 spans 12 residues. V was trimmed by 4 bases and J by 4 bases, leaving 8 bases between them. The CDR3 DNA reads as TGTGCCAGCAGTGGGTCAGGGTACGAGCAGTACTTC. Residues: CASSGSGYEQYF.

This clone was observed a few times. This chain uses TRBV15 with TRBJ2-3; D call uncertain. Germline lookup yields CDR1 LNHNV and CDR2 YYDKDF (reference sequence). The CDR3 is made up of 13 amino acids. V was clipped by 0 bases and J by 9 bases, with 10 bases between them. In DNA, the CDR3 is TGTGCCACCAGCAGAGATCCCCCCTCGACGCAGTATTTT. This sequence encodes CATSRDPPSTQYF.

Only a few counts were recorded for this clone. The chain uses TRBV19 and TRBJ2-1; 16 nucleotides agree with TRBD2. The trim removed 10 bases at V and 7 bases at J, leaving 4 bases unmatched. The CDR3 totals 14 residues. In germline, CDR1 is LNHDA, CDR2 SQIVND (reference sequence). CDR3 DNA sequence: TGTGCCACAGGGGGACTAGCGGGGGGGAATGAGCAGTTCTTC. Its translation is CATGGLAGGNEQFF.

The chain recombines TRBV28 with TRBJ2-7, with 7 bases lining up with TRBD1. The CDR3 covers 14 residues. Per the germline V gene, CDR1 is MDHEN and CDR2 is SYDVKM. The V gene end was trimmed by 5 bases and the J gene end by 0 bases; junction bases not matched to a gene: 4. The DNA of the CDR3 is TGTGCCAGCAGTCCCGGGACAGACTCCTACGAGCAGTACTTC. Amino acid sequence: CASSPGTDSYEQYF.

The V and J genes are TRBV27 and TRBJ1-2, with TRBD1 as a possible D gene (5 bases). Deletions cut 0 bases from V and 4 bases from J, with 15 bases between. Germline V gene data show CDR1 as MNHEY and CDR2 as SMNVEV (reference sequence). CDR3 size: 16 residues. CDR3 coding DNA: TGTGCCAGCAGTTTATCCGGCGGGGTGGGGGTCTATGGCTACACCTTC. This gives the protein CASSLSGGVGVYGYTF.

This chain uses TRBV11-2 with TRBJ2-7; 10 nucleotides line up with TRBD1. Looked up from germline, CDR1 is SGHAT and CDR2 is FQNNGV. V gave up 4 bases and J gave up 3 bases; unmatched junction bases: 6. CDR3 length: 15 residues. For the CDR3, the DNA is TGTGCCAGCAGCTCTTTGGGACAGGGGAACTACGAGCAGTACTTC. This codes for CASSSLGQGNYEQYF.